The present T cell receptor beta chain was sequenced within a study of response to subunit inactivated influenza vaccine. Broader study findings: The study's authors posited that every seasonal influenza vaccination enlists few new T cells.

This CDR3 is 19 amino acids long. The J segment lost 0 bases and the V segment lost 0 bases, leaving 10 bases of the junction unmatched. Germline V gene data show CDR1 as SGHVS and CDR2 as FQNEAQ. This clonotype was counted only a few times. As yet, its antigen is unknown. TCRdb redid the calling of the RT-PCR reads with MiXCR, one entry per CDR3 protein. The table has approximately 530,000 distinct CDR3 sequences, roughly 7.6% seen once; the top ten hold around 13%. This TCR came from a man between 50 and 69 years old who received an inactivated influenza vaccine. The input for sequencing was PBMCs from blood, taken less than 30 months after vaccination. The chain carries TRBV7-8 and TRBJ2-7; TRBD2 agrees at 11 bases. The CDR3 region is CASSLARSLTSGASYEQYF. CDR3 nucleotides: TGTGCCAGCAGCTTAGCGCGATCCTTGACTAGCGGGGCCTCCTACGAGCAGTACTTC. Based on the CDR3 plus reference TRBV7-8 and TRBJ2-7, the full variable domain is GAGVSQSPRYKVAKRGQDVALRCDPISGHVSLFWYQQALGQGPEFLTYFQNEAQLDKSGLPSDRFFAERPEGSVSTLKIQRTQQEDSAVYLCASSLARSLTSGASYEQYFGPGTRLTVT.